A few counts support the clone carrying this TCR beta chain. Its specificity is not known. These data originate in a study of T-cell memory formation after mild COVID-19. Across the whole study: There were largely donor-specific TCR clusters.

Overall study results and limits: That cross-reactive memory joined was suggested by some responding clones appearing in pre-infection memory. Contracting clones from day 15 to 85 had balanced CD4/CD8; later expanders favoured CD4+.

The 5'RACE method, run with constant-segment primers, produced TCR alpha and TCR beta cDNA libraries (carrying sample barcodes and UMIs). MiXCR, run by TCRdb on the 5' RACE reads, gives a single entry per CDR3 protein. Among about 130,000 distinct CDR3 sequences listed, about 6% were seen once. Material for sequencing was PBMCs or a T cell subset sorted from them (not recorded which). The TCR originated in an adult woman who had mild COVID-19 (a few samples of this study predate the infection). Cell type and time point are not known.

The CDR3 here is CASSQDGAGGNNEQFF. In nucleotides, the CDR3 is TGCGCCAGCAGCCAAGATGGGGCGGGAGGTAACAATGAGCAGTTCTTC. The chain has TRBV4-3 and TRBJ2-1; 8 bases match TRBD2. Trimming removed 0 bases from V and 5 bases from J; junction bases left unmatched: 6. Germline assignment: CDR1 LGHNA and CDR2 YSLEER. The CDR3 consists of 16 residues.